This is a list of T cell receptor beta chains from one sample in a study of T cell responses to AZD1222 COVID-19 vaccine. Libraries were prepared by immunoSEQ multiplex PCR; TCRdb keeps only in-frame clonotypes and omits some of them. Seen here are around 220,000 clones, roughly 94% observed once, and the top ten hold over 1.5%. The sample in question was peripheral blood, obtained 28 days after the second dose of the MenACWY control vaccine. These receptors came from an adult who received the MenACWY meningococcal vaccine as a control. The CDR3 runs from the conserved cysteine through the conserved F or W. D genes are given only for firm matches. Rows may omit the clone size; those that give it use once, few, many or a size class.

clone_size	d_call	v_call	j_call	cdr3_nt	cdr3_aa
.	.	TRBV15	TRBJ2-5	TGTGCCACCAGCAGAGATTGGAGTGAGACCCAGTACTTC	CATSRDWSETQYF
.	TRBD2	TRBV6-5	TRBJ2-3	TGTGCCAGCAGTACGAGGACTAGCGGGAAAGACACGCAGTATTTT	CASSTRTSGKDTQYF
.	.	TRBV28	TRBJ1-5	TGTGCCAGCCTCGGGGGACTGTACAATCAGCCCCAGCATTTT	CASLGGLYNQPQHF
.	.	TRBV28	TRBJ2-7	TGTGCCAGCAGTTTGAGCGTGGGGGAGCAGTACTTC	CASSLSVGEQYF
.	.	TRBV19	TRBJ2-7	TGTGCCAGTAGTATTGGTAGGTCCGCTCCTCTCGAGCAGTACTTC	CASSIGRSAPLEQYF
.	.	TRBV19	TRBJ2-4	TGTGCCAGTAGTATAGATCTATGGGGAGGGGGCCAAAACATTCAGTACTTC	CASSIDLWGGGQNIQYF
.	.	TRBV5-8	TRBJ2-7	TGTGCCAGCAGCGTCGGGGCTAGTCTTTACTACGAGCAGTACTTC	CASSVGASLYYEQYF
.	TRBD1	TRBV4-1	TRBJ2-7	TGCGCCAGCAGCCAAGGACAGGGGGCGTCCGAGCAGTACTTC	CASSQGQGASEQYF
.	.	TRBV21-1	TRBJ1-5	TGTGCCAGCAGCAAAGGCGGACAGGGCCCAAATCAGCCCCAGCATTTT	CASSKGGQGPNQPQHF
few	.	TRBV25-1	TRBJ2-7	TGTGCCAGCAGTGAACGGACCAGCTCCTACGAGCAGTACTTC	CASSERTSSYEQYF
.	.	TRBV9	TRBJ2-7	TGTGCCAGCAGCGTAGAGGGCCGCTCCTACGAGCAGTACTTC	CASSVEGRSYEQYF
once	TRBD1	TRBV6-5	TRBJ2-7	TGTGCCAGCACCCACCTGGGACAGACCTACGAGCAGTACTTC	CASTHLGQTYEQYF
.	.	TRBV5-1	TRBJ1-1	TGCGCCAGCAGCTTGGACCCGAGGATGAACACTGAAGCTTTCTTT	CASSLDPRMNTEAFF
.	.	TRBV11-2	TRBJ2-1	TGTGCCAGCAGCCCTATGGATGAGCAGTTCTTC	CASSPMDEQFF
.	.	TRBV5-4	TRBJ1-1	TGTGCCAGCAGCTTGGGAGGGCAATTCGCTGAAGCTTTCTTT	CASSLGGQFAEAFF
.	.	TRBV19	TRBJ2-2	TGTGCCAGTATGTCACCTCGGAGCACCGGGGAGCTGTTTTTT	CASMSPRSTGELFF
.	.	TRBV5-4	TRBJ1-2	TGTGCCAGGATTAGGGTTGGCTACACCTTC	CARIRVGYTF
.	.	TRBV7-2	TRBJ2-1	TGTGCCAGCAGCTCTCAGACCGGTCAGAACAATGAGCAGTTCTTC	CASSSQTGQNNEQFF
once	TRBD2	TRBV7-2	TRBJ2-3	TGTGCCAGCAGCTTAATAGCGGGAGTCTCAGATACGCAGTATTTT	CASSLIAGVSDTQYF
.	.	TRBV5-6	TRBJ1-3	TGTGCCAGCAGCTTGCCTCGCGACATTCCCTCTGGAAACACCATATATTTT	CASSLPRDIPSGNTIYF
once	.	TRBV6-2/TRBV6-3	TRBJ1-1	TGTGCCAGCAGTCCAACGATCATAGACGGGATGAACACTGAAGCTTTCTTT	CASSPTIIDGMNTEAFF
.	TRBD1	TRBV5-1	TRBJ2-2	TGCGCCAGCAGCTCCCTGCGGCCAATATTGGGACAGCCGAACACCGGGGAGCTGTTTTTT	CASSSLRPILGQPNTGELFF
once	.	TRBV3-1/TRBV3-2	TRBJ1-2	TGTGCCAGCAGCCCTCAAGGGACCTATGGCTACACCTTC	CASSPQGTYGYTF
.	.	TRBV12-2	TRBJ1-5	TGTGCAAGTCGCTTAGTGACAGGTGATAGCAATCAGCCCCAGCATTTT	CASRLVTGDSNQPQHF
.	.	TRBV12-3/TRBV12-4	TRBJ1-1	TGTGCCAGCAGTCCCTCGGGCACTGAAGCTTTCTTT	CASSPSGTEAFF
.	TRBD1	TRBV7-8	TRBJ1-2	TGTGCCAGCAGCTCGACCGGGACAGGGGAGGACTATGGCTACACCTTC	CASSSTGTGEDYGYTF
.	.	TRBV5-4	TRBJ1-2	TGTGCCAGCAACTCAGCTTGGAACTCGGGGGACACCTTC	CASNSAWNSGDTF
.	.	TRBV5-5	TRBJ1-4	TGTGCCAGCAGCTTGTTGCTGAGTAATGAAAAACTGTTTTTT	CASSLLLSNEKLFF
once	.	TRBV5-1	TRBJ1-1	TGCGCCAGCAGCTTGTGGGGACTAAACACTGAAGCTTTCTTT	CASSLWGLNTEAFF
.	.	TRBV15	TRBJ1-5	TGTGCCACCAGCAGAGGGATGGGTAGCAATCAGCCCCAGCATTTT	CATSRGMGSNQPQHF
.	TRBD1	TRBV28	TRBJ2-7	TGTGCCAGCAGTCCCTGGGGACAGGGGAACTCCTACGAGCAGTACTTC	CASSPWGQGNSYEQYF
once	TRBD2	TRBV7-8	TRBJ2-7	TGTGCCAGCAGCTACAGGACTAGCGGCTACGAGCAGTACTTC	CASSYRTSGYEQYF
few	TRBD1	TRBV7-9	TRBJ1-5	TGTGCCAGCAGCTCGGACAGGGAAGGCAATCAGCCCCAGCATTTT	CASSSDREGNQPQHF
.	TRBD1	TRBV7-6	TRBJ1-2	TGTGCCAGCAGCCCCTACACCAGCGGACAGGCTAACTATGGCTACACCTTC	CASSPYTSGQANYGYTF
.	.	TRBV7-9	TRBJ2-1	TGTGCCAGCAGCTCGTCGCGCAGTTACAATGAGCAGTTCTTC	CASSSSRSYNEQFF
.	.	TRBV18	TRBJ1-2	TGTGCCAGCTCACCTCAGGATAAGGATGGCTACACCTTC	CASSPQDKDGYTF
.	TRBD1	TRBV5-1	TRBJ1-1	TGCGCCAGCAGATTGGGACAGGGAAACACTGAAGCTTTCTTT	CASRLGQGNTEAFF
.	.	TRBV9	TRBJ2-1	TGTGCCAGCAGCCTCCTCCACAATGAGCAGTTCTTC	CASSLLHNEQFF
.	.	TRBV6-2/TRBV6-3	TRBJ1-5	TGTGCCAGCAGCCACGACGGGAGCCAAATTAGCAATCAGCCCCAGCATTTT	CASSHDGSQISNQPQHF
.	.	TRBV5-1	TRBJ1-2	TGCGCCAGCAGCCCGGGGGGGACGGACTATGGCTACACCTTC	CASSPGGTDYGYTF
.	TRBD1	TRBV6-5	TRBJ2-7	TGTGCCAGCAGCTCACAGGGGGCGAGCTCCTACGAGCAGTACTTC	CASSSQGASSYEQYF
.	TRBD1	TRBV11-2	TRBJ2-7	TGTGCCAGCAGCCCCCATGAAGGGGGCTCTGGCGAGCAGTACTTC	CASSPHEGGSGEQYF
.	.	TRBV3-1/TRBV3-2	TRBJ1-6	TGTGCCAGCAGCCAAAGGGACCTTAATTCACCCCTCCACTTT	CASSQRDLNSPLHF
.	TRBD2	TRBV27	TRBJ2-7	TGTGCCAGCAGTGGGGGGGTCCTTATGGACTTC	CASSGGVLMDF
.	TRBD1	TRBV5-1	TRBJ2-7	TGCGCCGCCACAGGGGACTCCTACGAGCAGTACTTC	CAATGDSYEQYF
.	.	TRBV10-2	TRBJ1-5	TGCGCCAGCAGTGAGTCGACTGGGGGCAATCAGCCCCAGCATTTT	CASSESTGGNQPQHF
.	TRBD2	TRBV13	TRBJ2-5	TGTGCCAGCAGCCCCGGGACTAGCGGGGGGAACGAAGAGACCCAGTACTTC	CASSPGTSGGNEETQYF
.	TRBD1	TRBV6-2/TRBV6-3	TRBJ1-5	TGTGCCAGCAACCCGGGCAGGGGGCGGGTGAGCAATCAGCCCCAGCATTTT	CASNPGRGRVSNQPQHF